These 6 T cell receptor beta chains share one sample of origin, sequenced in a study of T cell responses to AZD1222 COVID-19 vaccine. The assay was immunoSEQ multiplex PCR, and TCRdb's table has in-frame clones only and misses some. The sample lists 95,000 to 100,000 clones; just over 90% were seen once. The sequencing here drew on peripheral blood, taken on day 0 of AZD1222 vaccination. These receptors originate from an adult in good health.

Written as DNA, the CDR3 is TGTGCCAGCAGCGTTGGACGGTTAAAAATGACTGAAGCTTTCTTT. It yields the protein CASSVGRLKMTEAFF. This chain joins TRBV5-8 and TRBJ1-1; D uncertain. V lost 4 bases and J lost 5, with 18 bases in between. Germline CDR1 reads SGHTS; CDR2 reads YDEGEE. The CDR3 contains 15 residues.

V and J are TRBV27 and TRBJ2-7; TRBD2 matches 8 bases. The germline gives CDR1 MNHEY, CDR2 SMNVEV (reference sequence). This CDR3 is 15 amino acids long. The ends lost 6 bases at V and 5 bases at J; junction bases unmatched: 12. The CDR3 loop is CASRSGGALRNEQYF. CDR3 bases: TGTGCCAGCAGGTCCGGGGGGGCCCTTCGCAACGAGCAGTACTTC.

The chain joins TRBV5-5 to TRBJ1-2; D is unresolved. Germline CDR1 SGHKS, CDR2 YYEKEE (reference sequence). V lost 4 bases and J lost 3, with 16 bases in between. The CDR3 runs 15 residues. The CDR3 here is CASSVGFRTYYGYTF. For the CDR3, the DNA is TGTGCCAGCAGCGTAGGCTTCCGGACTTACTATGGCTACACCTTC.

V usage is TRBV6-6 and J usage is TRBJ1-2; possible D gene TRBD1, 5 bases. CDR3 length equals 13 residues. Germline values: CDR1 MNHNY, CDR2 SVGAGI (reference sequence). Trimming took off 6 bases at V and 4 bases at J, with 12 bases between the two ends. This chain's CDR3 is CASRASGGYGYTF. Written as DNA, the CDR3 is TGTGCCAGCAGGGCTTCTGGGGGCTATGGCTACACCTTC.

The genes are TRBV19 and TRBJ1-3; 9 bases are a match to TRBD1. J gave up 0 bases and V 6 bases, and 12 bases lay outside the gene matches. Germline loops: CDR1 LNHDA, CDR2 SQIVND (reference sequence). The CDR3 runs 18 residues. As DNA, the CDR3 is TGTGCCAGTAGACCCGGGACAGGGACCCTGATCTCTGGAAACACCATATATTTT. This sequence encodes CASRPGTGTLISGNTIYF.

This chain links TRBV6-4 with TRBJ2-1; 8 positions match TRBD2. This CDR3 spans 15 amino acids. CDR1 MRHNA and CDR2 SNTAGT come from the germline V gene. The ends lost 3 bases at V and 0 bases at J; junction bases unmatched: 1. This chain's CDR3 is CASSERGGSYNEQFF. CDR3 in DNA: TGTGCCAGCAGTGAACGGGGGGGCTCCTACAATGAGCAGTTCTTC.